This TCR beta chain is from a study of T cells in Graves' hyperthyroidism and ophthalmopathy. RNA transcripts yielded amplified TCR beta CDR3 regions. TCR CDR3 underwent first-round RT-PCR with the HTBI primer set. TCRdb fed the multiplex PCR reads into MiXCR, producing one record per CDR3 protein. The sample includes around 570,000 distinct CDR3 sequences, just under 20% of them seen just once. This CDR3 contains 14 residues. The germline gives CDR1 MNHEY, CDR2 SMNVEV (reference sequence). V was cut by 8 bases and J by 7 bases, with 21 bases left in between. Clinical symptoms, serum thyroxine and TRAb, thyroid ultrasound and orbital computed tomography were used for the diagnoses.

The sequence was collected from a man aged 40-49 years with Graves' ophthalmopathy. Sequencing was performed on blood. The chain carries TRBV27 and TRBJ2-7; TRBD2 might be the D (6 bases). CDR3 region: CASWSGTSRREQYF. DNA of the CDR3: TGTGCCAGCTGGTCCGGGACTTCACGCCGAGAGCAGTACTTC.